These 13 T cell receptor beta chains came from one sample sequenced in a study of blood T cell repertoires in COVID-19. Using immunoSEQ multiplex PCR, the repertoire was profiled, and TCRdb retains in-frame clones only, with some absent. The data show fewer than 100,000 clones, approximately 87% seen once. Sequences were obtained from peripheral blood. The receptors originated from a human donor in a cohort sampled during active COVID-19.

This chain connects TRBV5-1 to TRBJ1-2; D gene unclear. Trimming cost V 3 bases and J 0 bases, with 12 bases left between them. Per the germline V gene, CDR1 is SGHRS and CDR2 is YFSETQ. CDR3 length equals 15 residues. As DNA, the CDR3 is TGCGCCAGCAGCTACGCACCGGGAGCTAACTATGGCTACACCTTC. Its translation: CASSYAPGANYGYTF. Filled out from reference TRBV5-1 and TRBJ1-2, the complete variable domain reads KAGVTQTPRYLIKTRGQQVTLSCSPISGHRSVSWYQQTPGQGLQFLFEYFSETQRNKGNFPGRFSGRQFSNSRSEMNVSTLELGDSALYLCASSYAPGANYGYTFGSGTRLTVV.

This clone turned up a few times. V is TRBV18 and J is TRBJ1-6; TRBD1 matches 7 bases. J gave up 4 bases and V 6 bases, and 3 bases lay outside the gene matches. Germline V gene data show CDR1 as KGHSH and CDR2 as LQKENI. The CDR3 runs to 14 residues. The CDR3 region is CASSPGQYNSPLHF. The CDR3 nucleotides read TGTGCCAGCTCCCCGGGACAGTATAATTCACCCCTCCACTTT.

The chain has TRBV5-1 and TRBJ1-1, with 8 bases aligning to TRBD1. Trimming at V came to 4 bases and at J to 5 bases, leaving 4 bases not matched to a gene. Germline CDR1 and CDR2: SGHRS and YFSETQ. The CDR3 length is 13 residues. CDR3 protein: CASSPGDRTEAFF. DNA for the CDR3: TGCGCCAGCAGCCCGGGGGACAGGACTGAAGCTTTCTTT.

This chain joins TRBV3-1 (or the pseudogene TRBV3-2) and TRBJ2-7; unclear D gene. Germline assignment: CDR1 LGHDT and CDR2 YNNKEL (reference sequence). Trimming left V 1 base short and J 2 bases short, with 12 bases between. This CDR3 is built from 15 residues. Here the CDR3 reads CASSQVSERTYEQYF. The CDR3, as DNA: TGTGCCAGCAGCCAAGTTAGTGAACGAACCTACGAGCAGTACTTC.

The rearrangement uses TRBV18 and TRBJ2-7; D might be TRBD1 (5 bases). CDR1 is KGHSH, CDR2 LQKENI, per germline. With 3 bases removed from V and 2 bases from J, the gap between germline ends came to 11 bases. The CDR3 runs 14 residues. The CDR3 DNA sequence: TGTGCCAGCTCACCTGGACAAGGGACCTACGAGCAGTACTTC. It is translated as CASSPGQGTYEQYF.

The gene calls are TRBV18 and TRBJ1-5, with 9 bases fitting TRBD1. CDR3 length equals 15 residues. The germline V gene has CDR1 KGHSH and CDR2 LQKENI. Trimming cost V 4 bases and J 2 bases; bases outside gene matches: 3. DNA for the CDR3: TGTGCCAGCTCACGGGACAGGGTTGGCAATCAGCCCCAGCATTTT. Translated, it gives CASSRDRVGNQPQHF. The variable domain in full, completed from reference TRBV18 and TRBJ1-5, reads NAGVMQNPRHLVRRRGQEARLRCSPMKGHSHVYWYRQLPEEGLKFMVYLQKENIIDESGMPKERFSAEFPKEGPSILRIQQVVRGDSAAYFCASSRDRVGNQPQHFGDGTRLSIL.

This clone was recorded once. The chain joins TRBV5-4 to TRBJ2-5; D not resolved. V lost 0 bases to trimming and J lost 5 bases, with 5 bases between them. This CDR3 is built from 12 residues. Germline V gene lookup returns CDR1 SGHNT and CDR2 YYREEE (reference sequence). The CDR3 DNA follows: TGTGCCAGCAGCTTGGATAGTGAGACCCAGTACTTC. Encoded protein: CASSLDSETQYF.

V usage is TRBV28 and J usage is TRBJ2-7; 9 positions match TRBD2. V trimming: 5 bases; J trimming: 5 bases; junction bases outside the gene matches: 7. Per the germline V gene, CDR1 is MDHEN and CDR2 is SYDVKM. The CDR3 length is 14 residues. CDR3 coding DNA: TGTGCCAGCAGTGCGGGAGGGCCCATCCACGAGCAGTACTTC. Its translation: CASSAGGPIHEQYF.

This chain uses TRBV5-4 with TRBJ2-5; 7 nucleotides match TRBD2. The CDR3 runs 15 residues. Trimming removed 4 bases from V and 6 bases from J; junction bases left unmatched: 12. Germline V gives CDR1 SGHNT, CDR2 YYREEE (reference sequence). CDR3 in DNA: TGTGCCAGCAGCCGGGAGGCGGGAGCAGAAAAGACCCAGTACTTC. Translating it yields CASSREAGAEKTQYF.

J is TRBJ2-3 and V is TRBV9; D ambiguous. The CDR3 covers 13 residues. The V gene lost 2 bases and the J gene lost 5 bases, with 9 bases spanning the gap. CDR1 is SGDLS and CDR2 is YYNGEE in the germline V gene. The CDR3, as DNA: TGTGCCAGCAGCGTTTTCCCGGGAGATACGCAGTATTTT. Translated: CASSVFPGDTQYF.

The chain is built from TRBV5-1 and TRBJ1-1, with 8 bases lining up with TRBD1. Germline V gene lookup returns CDR1 SGHRS and CDR2 YFSETQ. V shed 2 bases and J 1 base; nucleotides not matched to a gene: 7. The CDR3 contains 16 residues. This CDR3 is CASSFNPDRENTEAFF. The CDR3, as DNA: TGCGCCAGCAGCTTCAACCCGGACAGGGAGAACACTGAAGCTTTCTTT. The variable domain in full, completed from reference TRBV5-1 and TRBJ1-1, reads KAGVTQTPRYLIKTRGQQVTLSCSPISGHRSVSWYQQTPGQGLQFLFEYFSETQRNKGNFPGRFSGRQFSNSRSEMNVSTLELGDSALYLCASSFNPDRENTEAFFGQGTRLTVV.

The CDR3 DNA reads as TGTGCCAGCAGCTTGTCAGAAGGGAGGTCCTATAATTCACCCCTCCACTTT. Its translation: CASSLSEGRSYNSPLHF. This rearrangement joins TRBV11-3 to TRBJ1-6; D gene ambiguous. The germline V gene has CDR1 SGHNT and CDR2 YENEEA. The length of the CDR3 is 17 residues. V was cut by 3 bases and J by 1 base, with 13 bases left in between.

The V call is TRBV7-6, the J call TRBJ2-1; 10 bases agree with TRBD1. The CDR3 sequence is 17 residues long. Germline loops: CDR1 SGHVS, CDR2 FNYEAQ. Trimming cost V 2 bases and J 4 bases; bases outside gene matches: 8. CDR3 nucleotides: TGTGCCAGCAGCTTACCCCACCGGGACAGGGGATACAATGAGCAGTTCTTC. It translates to CASSLPHRDRGYNEQFF.